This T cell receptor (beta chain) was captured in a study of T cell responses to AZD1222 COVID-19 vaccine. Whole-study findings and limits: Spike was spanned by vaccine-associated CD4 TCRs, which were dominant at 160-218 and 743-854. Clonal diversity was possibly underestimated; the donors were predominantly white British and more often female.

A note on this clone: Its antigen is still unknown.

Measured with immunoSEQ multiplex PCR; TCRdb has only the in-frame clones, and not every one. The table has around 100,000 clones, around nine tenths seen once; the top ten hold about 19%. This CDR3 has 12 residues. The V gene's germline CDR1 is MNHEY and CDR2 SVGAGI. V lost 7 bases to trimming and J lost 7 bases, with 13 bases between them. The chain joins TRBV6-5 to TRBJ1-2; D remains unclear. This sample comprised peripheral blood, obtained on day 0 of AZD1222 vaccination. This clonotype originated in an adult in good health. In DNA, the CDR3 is TGTGCCAGCACTTCCCTAATGGGTGGCTACACCTTC. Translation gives CASTSLMGGYTF.